This is a list of T cell receptor beta chains from one sample in a study of blood T cells in healthy people across ages. One entry per CDR3 protein, called by TCRdb with MiXCR from the 5' RACE reads. The sample has nearly 800,000 distinct CDR3 sequences, roughly 25% seen once. These data are also associated with another study on T cells of mothers and their children.

The sequencing input was blood. The receptors stem from a boy younger than 18 in good health. The CDR3 runs from the conserved cysteine through the conserved F or W. Fields, in order: V gene, D gene, J gene, clone size, CDR3 DNA, CDR3 protein. The D gene is left open where the match is weak. Expanded clones get a size class; other rows say once, few or many, or leave the size out.

TRBV24-1,TRBD1,TRBJ2-1,.,TGTGCCACCAGTGATTTGGGACAGGGACTGTCGAACAATGAGCAGTTCTTC,CATSDLGQGLSNNEQFF
TRBV3-1,.,TRBJ1-1,.,TGTGCCAGCAGCCAAGTTGACACTGAAGCTTTCTTT,CASSQVDTEAFF
TRBV2,.,TRBJ2-7,few,TGTGCCAGCAGTAATTCAGGGTCCGGAAACTACGAGCAGTACTTC,CASSNSGSGNYEQYF
TRBV5-1,TRBD1,TRBJ1-1,few,TGCGCCAGCAGCTTGGGGGGACAGCGATGGAACACTGAAGCTTTCTTT,CASSLGGQRWNTEAFF
TRBV4-3,.,TRBJ2-7,.,TGCGCCAGCAGCCAAGGTTTTACAGGACAGAACTACGAGCAGTACTTC,CASSQGFTGQNYEQYF
TRBV7-2,.,TRBJ1-1,.,TGTGCCAGCAGCTTAGACCCGGCCATGAACACTGAAGCTTTCTTT,CASSLDPAMNTEAFF
TRBV29-1,TRBD2,TRBJ2-1,.,TGCAGCGTTGGGCCCCTTAGCGGGAGCGACAATGAGCAGTTCTTC,CSVGPLSGSDNEQFF
TRBV11-2,TRBD1,TRBJ2-5,.,TGTGCCAGCAGCCAAGACCGGGACAGGGTGGAGACCCAGTACTTC,CASSQDRDRVETQYF
TRBV11-2,.,TRBJ2-1,.,TGTGCCAGCAGCTTAGTTCGGCTAGACGGGAATGAGCAGTTCTTC,CASSLVRLDGNEQFF
TRBV5-1,TRBD2,TRBJ2-1,.,TGCGCCAGCAGAGGACTAGCGGGAACCTACAATGAGCAGTTCTTC,CASRGLAGTYNEQFF
TRBV29-1,.,TRBJ1-2,.,TGCAGCGTTGAAATGGGGGGCTACACCTTC,CSVEMGGYTF